These T cell receptor beta chains were read from a single sample in a study of cytomegalovirus exposure and HLA in healthy donors. Here immunoSEQ multiplex PCR was the method, and the copy in TCRdb shows in-frame clones only, minus some. This sample has about 200,000 clones, with around 79% found just once. Material: PBMCs. These receptors originate from a male donor in good health and CMV-seropositive. The CDR3 runs from the conserved cysteine through the conserved F or W. The D gene is left open where the match is weak. Clone size is stated in some rows and not others, as once, few, many or a class when expanded.

clone_size: .; j_call: TRBJ2-1; d_call: TRBD1; v_call: TRBV4-2; cdr3_nt: TGTGCCAGCAGCCCCCATCAGGGGGTTGGCAATGAGCAGTTCTTC; cdr3_aa: CASSPHQGVGNEQFF
clone_size: .; j_call: TRBJ1-4; d_call: .; v_call: TRBV19; cdr3_nt: TGTGCCAGTACAACAGGTGGTAATGAAAAACTGTTTTTT; cdr3_aa: CASTTGGNEKLFF
clone_size: .; j_call: TRBJ2-3; d_call: TRBD2; v_call: TRBV25-1; cdr3_nt: TGTGCCAGCAGTACCCCAGCGGGGGGGCGGGATACGCAGTATTTT; cdr3_aa: CASSTPAGGRDTQYF
clone_size: .; j_call: TRBJ2-7; d_call: TRBD2; v_call: TRBV4-1; cdr3_nt: TGCGCCAGCAGCCAACCTCAAGCGGGAGTGAGCTCCTACGAGCAGTACTTC; cdr3_aa: CASSQPQAGVSSYEQYF
clone_size: .; j_call: TRBJ1-2; d_call: .; v_call: TRBV10-3; cdr3_nt: TGTGCCATCAGTGAGTCGGTGACAGGAACCGGTGGCTACACCTTC; cdr3_aa: CAISESVTGTGGYTF
clone_size: .; j_call: TRBJ2-5; d_call: .; v_call: TRBV10-3; cdr3_nt: TGTGCCATCAGTGAGGGTGAGCCCGGGACCCAGTACTTC; cdr3_aa: CAISEGEPGTQYF
clone_size: few; j_call: TRBJ2-5; d_call: .; v_call: TRBV4-2; cdr3_nt: TGTGCCAGCAGCCAAGGGAGGGGGGGCTTGGAGACCCAGTACTTC; cdr3_aa: CASSQGRGGLETQYF
clone_size: .; j_call: TRBJ1-1; d_call: .; v_call: TRBV6-5; cdr3_nt: TGTGCCAGCAGTCCCGGGAACACTGAAGCTTTCTTT; cdr3_aa: CASSPGNTEAFF
clone_size: .; j_call: TRBJ2-7; d_call: TRBD1; v_call: TRBV19; cdr3_nt: TGTGCCAGTAGTTTGCGGGGGACAGGGGGTCTTGGAGTACCCTACGAGCAGTACTTC; cdr3_aa: CASSLRGTGGLGVPYEQYF
clone_size: .; j_call: TRBJ2-2; d_call: TRBD2; v_call: TRBV7-9; cdr3_nt: TGTGCCAGCAAAATACTAGCGGGAGGGCCGGCCGGGGAGCTGTTTTTT; cdr3_aa: CASKILAGGPAGELFF
clone_size: .; j_call: TRBJ2-7; d_call: .; v_call: TRBV10-3; cdr3_nt: TGTGCCATCAGTGAGGCTGGAGGAAACGAGCAGTACTTC; cdr3_aa: CAISEAGGNEQYF
clone_size: once; j_call: TRBJ2-1; d_call: TRBD2; v_call: TRBV10-3; cdr3_nt: TGTGCCATAACAGCGGGGGGGCCCTACAATGAGCAGTTCTTC; cdr3_aa: CAITAGGPYNEQFF
clone_size: .; j_call: TRBJ2-7; d_call: TRBD2; v_call: TRBV27; cdr3_nt: TGTGCCAGCAGTTTATATCCTCGGCTAGCGGGGGGCGAGCAGTACTTC; cdr3_aa: CASSLYPRLAGGEQYF
clone_size: .; j_call: TRBJ2-3; d_call: .; v_call: TRBV7-3; cdr3_nt: TGTGCCAGCAGCCCGAAGCGGTCTAGCACAGATACGCAGTATTTT; cdr3_aa: CASSPKRSSTDTQYF
clone_size: .; j_call: TRBJ2-1; d_call: .; v_call: TRBV7-8; cdr3_nt: TGTGCCAGCAGCGGGGAGCGAGGAGGTGAGCAGTTCTTC; cdr3_aa: CASSGERGGEQFF
clone_size: .; j_call: TRBJ2-1; d_call: .; v_call: TRBV6-6; cdr3_nt: TGTGCCAGCACCGGGTACAATGAGCAGTTCTTC; cdr3_aa: CASTGYNEQFF
clone_size: once; j_call: TRBJ2-3; d_call: TRBD2; v_call: TRBV7-2; cdr3_nt: TGTGCCAGCAGCTTCCCTTTAGCGGGGGGCGGAGATACGCAGTATTTT; cdr3_aa: CASSFPLAGGGDTQYF
clone_size: .; j_call: TRBJ1-2; d_call: .; v_call: TRBV6-1; cdr3_nt: TGTGCCAGCAGTGAAGATAGGTGGCAGGGCGCTAACTATGGCTACACCTTC; cdr3_aa: CASSEDRWQGANYGYTF
clone_size: once; j_call: TRBJ2-7; d_call: TRBD1; v_call: TRBV7-9; cdr3_nt: TGTGCCAGCAGCTTAAGGGCCCTGGGACAGGCAACGGGGGAGCAGTACTTC; cdr3_aa: CASSLRALGQATGEQYF
clone_size: .; j_call: TRBJ1-5; d_call: .; v_call: TRBV7-9; cdr3_nt: TGTGCCAGCAGCTCCGAATCCCCACAGGTTCATCAGCCCCAGCATTTT; cdr3_aa: CASSSESPQVHQPQHF
clone_size: .; j_call: TRBJ2-2; d_call: TRBD2; v_call: TRBV9; cdr3_nt: TGTGCCAGCAGGGGCGGCCGCGGGAGGACCGGGGAGCTGTTTTTT; cdr3_aa: CASRGGRGRTGELFF
clone_size: .; j_call: TRBJ1-1; d_call: TRBD1; v_call: TRBV19; cdr3_nt: TGTGCCACCATGATTGGACAGGGAGCGGGTGAAGCTTTCTTT; cdr3_aa: CATMIGQGAGEAFF
clone_size: .; j_call: TRBJ1-6; d_call: .; v_call: TRBV5-6; cdr3_nt: TGTGCCAGCAGCCCCGACTTTTCTGGGAATTCACCCCTCCACTTT; cdr3_aa: CASSPDFSGNSPLHF
clone_size: .; j_call: TRBJ1-4; d_call: .; v_call: TRBV19; cdr3_nt: TGTGCCAGTAGTCTCGCCACGGATGAAAAACTGTTTTTT; cdr3_aa: CASSLATDEKLFF
clone_size: .; j_call: TRBJ1-6; d_call: TRBD1; v_call: TRBV19; cdr3_nt: TGTGCCAGTAGTGCGGACAGGGATTATGGTGGGCCCCTCCACTTT; cdr3_aa: CASSADRDYGGPLHF
clone_size: .; j_call: TRBJ2-1; d_call: .; v_call: TRBV13; cdr3_nt: TGTGCCAGCAGCTTATCACCTTTTAATACATTATACAATGAGCAGTTCTTC; cdr3_aa: CASSLSPFNTLYNEQFF
clone_size: .; j_call: TRBJ1-1; d_call: TRBD1; v_call: TRBV18; cdr3_nt: TGTGCCAGCTCACCACAGGGGGCCCAGAACACTGAAGCTTTCTTT; cdr3_aa: CASSPQGAQNTEAFF
clone_size: .; j_call: TRBJ1-6; d_call: .; v_call: TRBV5-4; cdr3_nt: TGTGCCAGCAGCTTCGGGCAGGGCGATTCACCCCTCCACTTT; cdr3_aa: CASSFGQGDSPLHF
clone_size: .; j_call: TRBJ1-1; d_call: TRBD1; v_call: TRBV6-6; cdr3_nt: TGTGCCAGCAGCCCGCGGACAGGTAACACTGAAGCTTTCTTT; cdr3_aa: CASSPRTGNTEAFF
clone_size: .; j_call: TRBJ1-5; d_call: .; v_call: TRBV6-6; cdr3_nt: TGTGCCAGCAGTTACGAGTCACGGGATCAGCCCCAGCATTTT; cdr3_aa: CASSYESRDQPQHF
clone_size: once; j_call: TRBJ2-6; d_call: .; v_call: TRBV18; cdr3_nt: TGTGCCAGCTCACCACGAAGCCGGGGAGAGAGTCTAAGCTCTGGGGCCAACGTCCTGACTTTC; cdr3_aa: CASSPRSRGESLSSGANVLTF
clone_size: once; j_call: TRBJ2-3; d_call: TRBD1; v_call: TRBV11-1; cdr3_nt: TGTGCCAGCAGCTTAGGGGACAGGGATCCAGATACGCAGTATTTT; cdr3_aa: CASSLGDRDPDTQYF
clone_size: few; j_call: TRBJ2-7; d_call: .; v_call: TRBV7-9; cdr3_nt: TGTGCCAGCAGCTTAGCCCGCTACGAGCAGTACTTC; cdr3_aa: CASSLARYEQYF
clone_size: few; j_call: TRBJ2-2; d_call: .; v_call: TRBV4-3; cdr3_nt: TGCGCCAGCAGCCAAGGTCAGAAAGTTTCAGGGGAGCTGTTTTTT; cdr3_aa: CASSQGQKVSGELFF
clone_size: .; j_call: TRBJ2-1; d_call: .; v_call: TRBV7-9; cdr3_nt: TGTGCCAGCAGCTTAGCGCTGAGGAGTATCAATGAGCAGTTCTTC; cdr3_aa: CASSLALRSINEQFF
clone_size: .; j_call: TRBJ2-1; d_call: TRBD1; v_call: TRBV30; cdr3_nt: TGTGCCTGGAGAAGGGGGCAGAATTACAATGAGCAGTTCTTC; cdr3_aa: CAWRRGQNYNEQFF
clone_size: .; j_call: TRBJ1-2; d_call: .; v_call: TRBV7-9; cdr3_nt: TGTGCCAGCAGCCTAGGCGGTCAGGGCTATGGCTACACCTTC; cdr3_aa: CASSLGGQGYGYTF
clone_size: .; j_call: TRBJ2-3; d_call: .; v_call: TRBV19; cdr3_nt: TGTGCCAGTAGTATAGACCGGGGAGATACGCAGTATTTT; cdr3_aa: CASSIDRGDTQYF
clone_size: few; j_call: TRBJ2-7; d_call: TRBD2; v_call: TRBV11-3; cdr3_nt: TGTGCCAGCAGCTTAGGCGGGAGCTCCTACGAGCAGTACTTC; cdr3_aa: CASSLGGSSYEQYF
clone_size: .; j_call: TRBJ1-2; d_call: TRBD1; v_call: TRBV7-9; cdr3_nt: TGTGCCAGCAGCTTACCAATGGACAGGGATTATGGCTACACCTTC; cdr3_aa: CASSLPMDRDYGYTF
clone_size: .; j_call: TRBJ2-2; d_call: .; v_call: TRBV18; cdr3_nt: TGTGCCAGCTCACCAAACTATGGGACCGGGGAGCTGTTTTTT; cdr3_aa: CASSPNYGTGELFF
clone_size: .; j_call: TRBJ1-1; d_call: .; v_call: TRBV9; cdr3_nt: TGTGCCAGCAGCAAACAGGGACGTACTGAAGCTTTCTTT; cdr3_aa: CASSKQGRTEAFF
clone_size: .; j_call: TRBJ2-7; d_call: TRBD1; v_call: TRBV10-1; cdr3_nt: TGCGCCAGCAGTGAGCCAAGAACCGGGACAGGCCCCTACGAGCAGTACTTC; cdr3_aa: CASSEPRTGTGPYEQYF
clone_size: .; j_call: TRBJ1-4; d_call: .; v_call: TRBV28; cdr3_nt: TGTGCCAGCAGTTTCGGAGGTGGGACATCCTGGAAACTGTTTTTT; cdr3_aa: CASSFGGGTSWKLFF
clone_size: .; j_call: TRBJ2-1; d_call: .; v_call: TRBV4-2; cdr3_nt: TGTGCCAGCAGCCAAGCTCGGGAGAGGGTCAATGAGCAGTTCTTC; cdr3_aa: CASSQARERVNEQFF
clone_size: .; j_call: TRBJ2-1; d_call: TRBD1; v_call: TRBV2; cdr3_nt: TGTGCCAGCGATGCATCGGGACAGTTATACAATGAGCAGTTCTTC; cdr3_aa: CASDASGQLYNEQFF
clone_size: once; j_call: TRBJ2-3; d_call: .; v_call: TRBV5-4; cdr3_nt: TGTGCCAGCAGCTTGGGGCAGGGTAGTTCTGATACGCAGTATTTT; cdr3_aa: CASSLGQGSSDTQYF
clone_size: .; j_call: TRBJ1-2; d_call: .; v_call: TRBV7-3; cdr3_nt: TGTGCCAGCAGCACTTCGGGGGGTGGCTACACCTTC; cdr3_aa: CASSTSGGGYTF
clone_size: .; j_call: TRBJ2-7; d_call: .; v_call: TRBV21-1; cdr3_nt: TGTGCCAGCAGCAAAGCCCCGGTCACCTACGAGCAGTACTTC; cdr3_aa: CASSKAPVTYEQYF
clone_size: .; j_call: TRBJ2-7; d_call: TRBD2; v_call: TRBV6-6; cdr3_nt: TGTGCCAGCAGTTACTCGACAAGCGGGAACTACTACGAGCAGTACTTC; cdr3_aa: CASSYSTSGNYYEQYF
clone_size: .; j_call: TRBJ2-2; d_call: .; v_call: TRBV5-1; cdr3_nt: TGCGCCAGCAGCTTGGTGGCAGGGGGGAACGGGGAGCTGTTTTTT; cdr3_aa: CASSLVAGGNGELFF
clone_size: .; j_call: TRBJ1-1; d_call: TRBD1; v_call: TRBV10-3; cdr3_nt: TGTGCCATCAGTGCCTCGGGACAGGCGGCGACTGAAGCTTTCTTT; cdr3_aa: CAISASGQAATEAFF
clone_size: .; j_call: TRBJ2-4; d_call: .; v_call: TRBV5-1; cdr3_nt: TGCGCCAGCAGCTTGGTGTTTGCGGGAGCCAAAAACATTCAGTACTTC; cdr3_aa: CASSLVFAGAKNIQYF
clone_size: few; j_call: TRBJ1-1; d_call: TRBD1; v_call: TRBV11-2; cdr3_nt: TGTGCCAGCAGCCGGACAGGAACTGAAGCTTTCTTT; cdr3_aa: CASSRTGTEAFF